The clone carrying this TCR beta chain has more than one count but fewer than ten. The sample belongs to a study of T cells in Graves' hyperthyroidism and ophthalmopathy. RNA transcripts gave rise to amplified TCR beta CDR3 regions. The HTBI primer set drove a first-round RT-PCR of the TCR CDR3. A single record per CDR3 protein comes from TCRdb applying MiXCR to the multiplex PCR reads. The data contain some 490,000 distinct CDR3 sequences, roughly 22% of them singletons. The V end lost 9 bases, the J end lost 1 base, and 15 bases lay between the germline ends. This CDR3 has 14 residues. Germline V CDR1 and CDR2: SGHRS, YFSETQ.

The origin of this receptor is a woman between 70 and 85 years old with Graves' ophthalmopathy. Sample: blood. The chain has TRBV5-1 and TRBJ2-3; D is ambiguous. The CDR3 nucleotides read TGCGCCACTCAGTCCTCTGGGGGCACAGATACGCAGTATTTT. This sequence encodes CATQSSGGTDTQYF.